This entry features one T cell receptor (beta chain) sequence. Its antigen is currently unknown. This entry is derived from a study of cytomegalovirus exposure and HLA in healthy donors. This CDR3 region has 14 residues. V was clipped by 5 bases and J by 9 bases; unmatched bases: 11. Germline CDR1 and CDR2: SGHAT and FQNNGV. Findings and caveats of the study: It was confirmed in vitro that a few of the CMV-associated chains were specific for CMV antigens. For most TCR beta V segments, an earlier analysis put the productive rate at about 90% or about 30% of the time. TRBV6-2, TRBV6-3 and some other V segments were unresolvable in 87-base-pair reads. Most TCR sequences showed up rarely, but some public TCRs showed up in many donors.

Researchers ran the PCR with 60 Vbeta and 13 Jbeta primers. TCRdb's copy holds only in-frame clones and misses some; the assay was immunoSEQ multiplex PCR. Among about 160,000 clones, roughly 83% were seen once, and the ten largest hold 1.2%. V and J are TRBV11-2 and TRBJ2-7; 9 bases map to TRBD2. The receptor's source is a boy aged 2 to 10 in good health and CMV-seronegative. The sample was PBMCs. The CDR3 loop reads CASSPPGLATRQYF. Here the CDR3 DNA reads TGTGCCAGCAGCCCCCCGGGACTAGCCACTAGGCAGTACTTC.